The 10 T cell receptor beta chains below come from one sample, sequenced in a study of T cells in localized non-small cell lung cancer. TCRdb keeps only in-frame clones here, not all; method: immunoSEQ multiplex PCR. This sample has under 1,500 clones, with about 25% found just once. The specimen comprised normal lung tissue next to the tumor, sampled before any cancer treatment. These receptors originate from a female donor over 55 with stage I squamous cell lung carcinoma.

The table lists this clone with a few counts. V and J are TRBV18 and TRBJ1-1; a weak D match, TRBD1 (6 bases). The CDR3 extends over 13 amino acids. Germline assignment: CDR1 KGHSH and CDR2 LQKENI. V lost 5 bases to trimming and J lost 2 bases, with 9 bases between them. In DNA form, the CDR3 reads TGTGCCAGCTCAGGGACAATAAACACTGAAGCTTTCTTT. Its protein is CASSGTINTEAFF. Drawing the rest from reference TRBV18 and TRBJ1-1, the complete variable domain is NAGVMQNPRHLVRRRGQEARLRCSPMKGHSHVYWYRQLPEEGLKFMVYLQKENIIDESGMPKERFSAEFPKEGPSILRIQQVVRGDSAAYFCASSGTINTEAFFGQGTRLTVV.

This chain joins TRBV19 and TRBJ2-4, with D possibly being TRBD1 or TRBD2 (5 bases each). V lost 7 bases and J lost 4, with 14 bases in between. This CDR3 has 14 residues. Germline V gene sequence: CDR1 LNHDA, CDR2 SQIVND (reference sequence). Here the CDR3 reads CASTSRGDKNIQYF. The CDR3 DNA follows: TGTGCCAGTACCTCAAGAGGGGATAAAAACATTCAGTACTTC.

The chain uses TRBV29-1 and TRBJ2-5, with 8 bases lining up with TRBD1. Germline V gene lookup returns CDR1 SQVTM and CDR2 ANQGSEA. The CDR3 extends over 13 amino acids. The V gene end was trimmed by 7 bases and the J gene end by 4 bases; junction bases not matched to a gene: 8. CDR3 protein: CSAKGQGRETQYF. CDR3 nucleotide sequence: TGCAGCGCTAAAGGACAGGGACGAGAGACCCAGTACTTC.

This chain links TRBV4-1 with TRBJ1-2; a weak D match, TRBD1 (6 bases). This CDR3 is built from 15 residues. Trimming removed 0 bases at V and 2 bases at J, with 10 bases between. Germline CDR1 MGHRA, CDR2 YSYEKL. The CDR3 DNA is TGCGCCAGCAGCCAAGAGTTTCAGGGGAACTATGGCTACACCTTC. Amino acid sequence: CASSQEFQGNYGYTF.

DNA for the CDR3: TGTGCCAGTAGTCCCGGGACAGGACCTGCGGCGGACGACGAGCAGTACTTC. Protein product: CASSPGTGPAADDEQYF. This chain uses TRBV19 with TRBJ2-7; 8 bases agree with TRBD1. The CDR3 covers 17 residues. V was pared by 5 bases and J by 5 bases, with 17 bases of the junction left unmatched. Germline V gene lookup returns CDR1 LNHDA and CDR2 SQIVND (reference sequence).

CDR3 residues: CASSGGPTGAATEAFF. The CDR3 DNA follows: TGTGCCAGTAGTGGGGGGCCCACAGGGGCCGCGACTGAAGCTTTCTTT. The chain carries TRBV19 and TRBJ1-1; TRBD1 matches 7 bases. CDR3 size: 16 residues. Losses at the gene ends were 5 bases for V and 5 bases for J; bases not matched to a gene: 14. Germline CDR1 is LNHDA and CDR2 is SQIVND (reference sequence). Based on the CDR3 plus reference TRBV19 and TRBJ1-1, the full variable domain is DGGITQSPKYLFRKEGQNVTLSCEQNLNHDAMYWYRQDPGQGLRLIYYSQIVNDFQKGDIAEGYSVSREKKESFPLTVTSAQKNPTAFYLCASSGGPTGAATEAFFGQGTRLTVV.

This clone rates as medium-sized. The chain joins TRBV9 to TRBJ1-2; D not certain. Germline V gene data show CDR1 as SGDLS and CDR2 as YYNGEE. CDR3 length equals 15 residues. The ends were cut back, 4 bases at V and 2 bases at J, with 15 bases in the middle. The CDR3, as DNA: TGTGCCAGCAGCCCCCGGACTGATTTAAACTATGGCTACACCTTC. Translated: CASSPRTDLNYGYTF.

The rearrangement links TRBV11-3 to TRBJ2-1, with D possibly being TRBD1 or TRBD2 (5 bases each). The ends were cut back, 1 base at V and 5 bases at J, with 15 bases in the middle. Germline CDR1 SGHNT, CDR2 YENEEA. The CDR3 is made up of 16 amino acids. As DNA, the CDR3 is TGTGCCAGCAGCTTAGTTTGGGGGATGGGGGACAATGAGCAGTTCTTC. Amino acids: CASSLVWGMGDNEQFF.

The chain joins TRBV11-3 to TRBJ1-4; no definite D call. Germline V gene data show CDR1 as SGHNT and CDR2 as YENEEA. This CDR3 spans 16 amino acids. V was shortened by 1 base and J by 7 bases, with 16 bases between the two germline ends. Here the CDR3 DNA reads TGTGCCAGCAGCTTAGGGGCGGTGACGAGGAGTGAAAAACTGTTTTTT. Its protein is CASSLGAVTRSEKLFF.

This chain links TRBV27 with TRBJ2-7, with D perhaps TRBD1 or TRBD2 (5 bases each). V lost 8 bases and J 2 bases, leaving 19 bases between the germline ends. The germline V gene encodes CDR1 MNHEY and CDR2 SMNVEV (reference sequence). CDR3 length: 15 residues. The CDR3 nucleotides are TGTGCCAGCCGTCGTGGAGGCCGGGGCCCCTACGAGCAGTACTTC. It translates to CASRRGGRGPYEQYF.